This note documents a single T cell receptor beta chain sequence. What it binds is not known. Germline V lookup: CDR1 MGHRA, CDR2 YSYEKL. The V end lost 3 bases, the J end lost 5 bases, and 16 bases lay between the germline ends. This CDR3 is built from 15 residues. This entry belongs to a study of cytotoxic CD8 clonotypes in ibrutinib-treated CLL. Study-level background: Included were roughly ten relapsed/refractory and 15 treatment-naive patients, of whom some 17 were IGHV unmutated.

Some clones are missing from TCRdb's copy, which holds only in-frame ones; the method was immunoSEQ multiplex PCR. Of about 160,000 clones listed, approximately 84% are singletons. Findings of the study overall: Private clonotypes, not public ones, expanded at ibrutinib response.

The sequencing used PBMCs, collected after 24 months of ibrutinib treatment. This rearrangement joins TRBV4-1 to TRBJ1-2; possibly TRBD1 for D (6 bases). The source of this sequence is a human donor with chronic lymphocytic leukemia. The CDR3 DNA follows: TGCGCCAGCAGCCATAGCCCGGGGGCGGTTTATGGCTACACCTTC. Translation: CASSHSPGAVYGYTF.